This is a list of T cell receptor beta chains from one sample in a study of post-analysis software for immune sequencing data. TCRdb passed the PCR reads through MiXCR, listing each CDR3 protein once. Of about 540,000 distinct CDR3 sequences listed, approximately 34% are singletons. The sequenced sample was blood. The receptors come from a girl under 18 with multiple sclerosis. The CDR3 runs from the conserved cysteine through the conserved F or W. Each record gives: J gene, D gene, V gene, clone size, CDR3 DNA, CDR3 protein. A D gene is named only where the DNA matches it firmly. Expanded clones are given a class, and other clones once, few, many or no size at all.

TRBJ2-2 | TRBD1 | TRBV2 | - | TGTGCCAACATGGGACAGGGGAGTCACGGGGAGCTGTTTTTT | CANMGQGSHGELFF
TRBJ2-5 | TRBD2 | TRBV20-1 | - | TGCAGTGCTCCTTCCCCCGGGACTAGCGGGGGTGGGCCCCAGTACTTC | CSAPSPGTSGGGPQYF
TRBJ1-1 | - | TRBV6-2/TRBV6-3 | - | TGTGCCAGCAGTCCTGCTCGGGACACTGAAGCTTTCTTT | CASSPARDTEAFF
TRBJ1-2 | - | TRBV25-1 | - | TGTGCCAGCAGTGATGGGGTACGTGGCTACACCTTC | CASSDGVRGYTF
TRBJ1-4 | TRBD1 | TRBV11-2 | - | TGTGCCAGCAGCAGAACAGGGGGGAGAGATGAAAAACTGTTTTTT | CASSRTGGRDEKLFF
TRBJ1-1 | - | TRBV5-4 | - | TGTGCCAGCAGCTTGTGGCAGGGAGGCACTGAAGCTTTCTTT | CASSLWQGGTEAFF
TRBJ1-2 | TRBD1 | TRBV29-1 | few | TGCAGCGTTGAAGATCCAGGGGGTTATGGCTACACCTTC | CSVEDPGGYGYTF
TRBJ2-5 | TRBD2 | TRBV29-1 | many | TGCAGCGTTGAACGTTCGGGACTAGCGGGGGCCTCCAGGAAGACCCAGTACTTC | CSVERSGLAGASRKTQYF
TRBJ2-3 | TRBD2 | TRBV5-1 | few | TGCGCCAGCAGCTTAATCATAGCGGGGGATAGCACAGATACGCAGTATTTT | CASSLIIAGDSTDTQYF
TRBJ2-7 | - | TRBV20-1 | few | TGCAGTGCTAGAGATGACAGTCTAAGCTCCTACGAGCAGTACTTC | CSARDDSLSSYEQYF
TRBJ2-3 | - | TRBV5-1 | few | TGCGCCAGCAGCTTGGTTATCGTGGAACTTGCCGTCCGGAATACGCAGTATTTT | CASSLVIVELAVRNTQYF
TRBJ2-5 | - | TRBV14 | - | TGTGCCAGCAGCTGGCGGGCCAGGGGCGAGACCCAGTACTTC | CASSWRARGETQYF
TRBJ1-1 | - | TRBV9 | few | TGTGCCAGCAGCGTAGTGGGGGGGGCTGAAGCTTTCTTT | CASSVVGGAEAFF
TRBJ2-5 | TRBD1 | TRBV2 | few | TGTGCCAGCCGGACAGGGCCCCAAGAGACCCAGTACTTC | CASRTGPQETQYF
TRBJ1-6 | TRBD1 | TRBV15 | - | TGTGCCACCAGCGTTCAGGACAGGGGCTCACCCCTCCACTTT | CATSVQDRGSPLHF
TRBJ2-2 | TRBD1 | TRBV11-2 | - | TGTGCCAGCAAGGATCGGGACAGGAGGAACACCGGGGAGCTGTTTTTT | CASKDRDRRNTGELFF